The next 15 T cell receptor beta chains were all read from a single sample in a study of blood T cell repertoires in COVID-19. Produced via immunoSEQ multiplex PCR; TCRdb's table is partial and in-frame only. Here the sample spans about 140,000 clones, 87% being singletons. The sample comprised peripheral blood. The receptors derive from a human donor in a cohort sampled during active COVID-19.

The chain recombines TRBV30 with TRBJ2-1; 15 nucleotides align to TRBD2. After removal of 5 bases from V and 12 bases from J, the junction contained 11 bases not matched to a gene. CDR3 size: 15 residues. Per the germline V gene, CDR1 is GTSNPN and CDR2 is SVGIG (reference sequence). The CDR3 bases are TGTGCCTGGGCCGCGGGACTAGCGGGAGGCGGATGGCAGTTCTTC. Translating it yields CAWAAGLAGGGWQFF.

This clone was seen a handful of times. V is TRBV5-4 and J is TRBJ2-7, with 7 bases that match TRBD2. This CDR3 is built from 14 residues. In germline, CDR1 is SGHNT, CDR2 YYREEE (reference sequence). With V trimmed by 4 bases and J by 2 bases, 6 bases remained unmatched. CDR3 nucleotides: TGTGCCAGCAGCCGAGCGGGAAACACCTACGAGCAGTACTTC. It encodes CASSRAGNTYEQYF.

The V gene is TRBV3-1 (or the pseudogene TRBV3-2), the J gene TRBJ2-7; D gene unclear. The CDR3 sequence is 15 residues long. Trimming cost V 4 bases and J 0 bases, with 13 bases left between them. CDR1 is LGHDT and CDR2 is YNNKEL in the germline V gene (reference sequence). CDR3 in DNA: TGTGCCAGCAGCCCCCGCGAGGTTAGCTCCTACGAGCAGTACTTC. Translating gives CASSPREVSSYEQYF.

The V and J genes are TRBV11-2 and TRBJ1-3; the D is unclear. This CDR3 region has 16 residues. Deletions cut 0 bases from V and 4 bases from J, with 13 bases between. CDR1 and CDR2 from the germline V gene are SGHAT and FQNNGV. For the CDR3, the DNA is TGTGCCAGCAGCTTAGATCCAACCGGGTTAGGAAACACCATATATTTT. It codes for CASSLDPTGLGNTIYF.

The chain employs TRBV18 and TRBJ1-4, with 7 bases lining up with TRBD1. Trimming at V came to 8 bases and at J to 6 bases, leaving 9 bases not matched to a gene. CDR1 is KGHSH, CDR2 LQKENI, per germline. The CDR3 covers 14 residues. The CDR3 nucleotides read TGTGCCAGCGCCCCGACAGGGCGGGATGAAAAACTGTTTTTT. Residues: CASAPTGRDEKLFF.

J is TRBJ1-3 and V is TRBV2; no clear D. V was cut by 8 bases and J by 7 bases, with 21 bases left in between. Germline CDR1 and CDR2: SNHLY and FYNNEI. The CDR3 contains 15 residues. The CDR3 sequence: CASRLDGVGGNTIYF. Here the CDR3 DNA reads TGTGCCAGCCGTTTGGACGGGGTCGGTGGCAACACCATATATTTT.

The V call is TRBV10-3, the J call TRBJ2-3; D may be TRBD2 (6 bases). V was trimmed by 3 bases and J by 4 bases, leaving 14 bases between them. This CDR3 has 15 amino acids. Germline assignment: CDR1 ENHRY and CDR2 SYGVKD. The CDR3 reads CAISEPGEVADTQYF. CDR3 nucleotides: TGTGCCATCAGTGAACCGGGGGAAGTGGCAGATACGCAGTATTTT.

The V and J genes are TRBV24-1 and TRBJ2-1; maybe TRBD2 (5 bases). The germline gives CDR1 KGHDR, CDR2 SFDVKD. This CDR3 has 12 residues. With 5 bases removed from V and 5 bases from J, the gap between germline ends came to 6 bases. The CDR3 nucleotides read TGTGCCACCAGTGTGAGGGACAATGAGCAGTTCTTC. This codes for CATSVRDNEQFF.

Note on this clone: One end of the junction fails to match germline, which may point to a read error. V and J are TRBV30 and TRBJ1-1; weak D call: TRBD1 (5 bases). Germline V lookup: CDR1 GTSNPN, CDR2 SVGIG (reference sequence). CDR3 size: 10 residues. The CDR3 loop reads CAWTETGTVF. The CDR3 DNA is TGTGCCTGGACTGAAACAGGTACGGTCTTT.

The CDR3 here is CASSIALQGAHGYTF. The CDR3 region has the DNA TGTGCCAGTAGTATAGCCTTACAGGGGGCACATGGCTACACCTTC. The rearrangement links TRBV19 to TRBJ1-2; 9 bases agree with TRBD1. This CDR3 is 15 amino acids long. V dropped 1 base and J dropped 6; count of bases not matched to a gene: 6. Germline CDR1 reads LNHDA; CDR2 reads SQIVND (reference sequence). Filled out from reference TRBV19 and TRBJ1-2, the complete variable domain reads DGGITQSPKYLFRKEGQNVTLSCEQNLNHDAMYWYRQDPGQGLRLIYYSQIVNDFQKGDIAEGYSVSREKKESFPLTVTSAQKNPTAFYLCASSIALQGAHGYTFGSGTRLTVV.

This sequence joins TRBV4-3 and TRBJ1-2; 12 bases are a match to TRBD1. In germline, CDR1 is LGHNA, CDR2 YSLEER. The CDR3 length is 20 residues. Trimming at V came to 0 bases and at J to 2 bases, leaving 13 bases not matched to a gene. The CDR3 protein is CASSQDDVSGTGGLNYGYTF. The CDR3, as DNA: TGCGCCAGCAGCCAAGATGATGTGTCCGGGACAGGGGGCTTGAACTATGGCTACACCTTC.

The chain joins TRBV13 to TRBJ2-1; 14 positions agree with TRBD2. Germline V gene data show CDR1 as PRHDT and CDR2 as FYEKMQ (reference sequence). With 4 bases clipped from V and 9 bases from J, the junction kept 5 bases outside the gene matches. CDR3 length equals 15 residues. DNA of the CDR3: TGTGCCAGCAGCTCTCCGGGACTAGCGGGAGTTGAGCAGTTCTTC. Encoded protein: CASSSPGLAGVEQFF.

J is TRBJ1-1 and V is TRBV4-1; D perhaps matches TRBD1 (6 bases). Germline V CDR1 and CDR2: MGHRA, YSYEKL. The V and J ends lost 0 bases and 1 base respectively, with 9 bases between them. The CDR3 is 15 residues long. CDR3 bases: TGCGCCAGCAGCCAAGAGGTGGGACAGAACACTGAAGCTTTCTTT. Translated: CASSQEVGQNTEAFF.

V is TRBV19 and J is TRBJ2-3; maybe TRBD2 (5 bases). Per germline, CDR1 LNHDA and CDR2 SQIVND (reference sequence). CDR3 length: 13 amino acids. V was trimmed by 3 bases and J by 3 bases, leaving 7 bases between them. The CDR3 DNA reads TGTGCCAGTAGTATGTCGGGAACAGATACGCAGTATTTT. This gives the protein CASSMSGTDTQYF.

V and J are TRBV6-6 and TRBJ1-2; D is unresolved. The CDR3 loop spans 14 amino acids. The V end lost 3 bases, the J end lost 7 bases, and 15 bases lay between the germline ends. Germline CDR1 and CDR2: MNHNY and SVGAGI (reference sequence). The CDR3 DNA sequence: TGTGCCAGCAGTTATGAGCGGGCGCTTAGTGGCTACACCTTC. Translating gives CASSYERALSGYTF.